Detailed here is one T cell receptor beta chain. This record belongs to a study of blood T cell repertoires in COVID-19. In the study overall: Whether acute or convalescent, the COVID-19 samples came from the United States, Italy and Spain. T cells, B-cell-depleted T cells, or PBMCs provided the cDNA or gDNA that served as material.

With 2 bases removed from V and 6 bases from J, the gap between germline ends came to 13 bases. Germline CDR1 is LGHDT and CDR2 is YNNKEL (reference sequence). CDR3 length equals 15 residues. In the original analysis: Estimates of nucleated cell counts were drawn from the amplification of reference gene primers. Libraries were prepared by immunoSEQ multiplex PCR; TCRdb keeps only in-frame clonotypes and omits some of them. V and J calls and clone size come straight from that table; D and trimming were deduced from the DNA. The sample lists under 250,000 clones, over 70% seen once, with roughly 7.9% in the top ten.

The sequenced material came from peripheral blood. The rearrangement links TRBV3-1 (or the pseudogene TRBV3-2) to TRBJ2-2, with D perhaps matching TRBD1 (6 bases). The receptor was derived from a woman older than 75 with acute or convalescent COVID-19. The CDR3: CASSQFAGDPGELFF. The CDR3 coding sequence is TGTGCCAGCAGCCAATTCGCAGGGGACCCCGGGGAGCTGTTTTTT.